Included here is one T cell receptor beta chain sequence, with context. Its antigen remains undetermined. No base quality information exists; no much larger clone differs at one position. The immunoSEQ hsTCRB assay version 4 in survey mode was used to sequence TCRbeta repertoires from genomic DNA. Genomic DNA was diluted to 7.5 to 10 ng/uL, and up to about 1 ug per sample was used for TCRbeta sequencing. Turning to the authors' computational methods: Analysis of the TCRbeta data was done in ImmunoSeq Analyzer 3.0, and diversity was computed on productive nucleotide rearrangements. The improved Chao index was used to estimate lower-bound TCR diversity, and the Gini coefficient was used to estimate clonality using the Immunarch R package. When different nucleotide rearrangements encoded the same CDR3beta amino acid sequence, each rearrangement was treated as a distinct clonotype. Differential abundance analysis found TCRbeta sequences that were significantly enriched in antigen-responding cells compared with anti-CD3/anti-CD28-activated cells. GLIPH2 grouped TCRs by predicted peptide-MHC specificity, both within each participant and across combined participant data sets. The table was pulled from immuneACCESS by TCRdb, which kept in-frame rearrangements only. Such tables lose some clones; where checked, under half of the loss comes from unresolved V genes, and the rest has no known cause. The V and J calls and clone size were taken over from that table, and D and trimming were inferred from the DNA. This sample comprises 30,000 to 45,000 clones, around 86% of them detected only once. The ten largest clones take up roughly 0.97% of the sample.

This record belongs to a study of persistence of HIV-infected CD4 T cells (dated by TCRdb to about 2020). At the level of the whole study: The study isolated CMV- and HIV-1 Gag-responding CD4+ T cells from ART-treated individuals to examine antigen-driven clonal expansion of HIV-1-infected cells. Cross-participant TCR cluster analysis included 8 participants for CMV and more than five participants for Gag. Peripheral blood samples of up to roughly 180 mL were obtained at multiple time points, with the exception of two participants, for whom leukapheresis was performed at a single time point. The clonality of all cells in each sorted population was assessed by TCRbeta sequencing, whereas the clonality of infected cells was assessed by proviral sequencing. Suppressive ART had been received by participants for a median of 8 years. Beyond this particular receptor, the publication reports: Because the TCR analyses were done in bulk, restricting them to just the rare CMV-responding cells that actually carried HIV-1 proviruses was not possible. Antigen-responding cells were enriched for expanded CDR3beta sequences that were degenerate, which suggests that CD4+ responses to CMV and Gag underwent convergent selection. Few individuals were included in the study, and only a limited range of antigens was tested. Within the same sorted populations, how oligoclonal the TCRs were correlated with how oligoclonal the proviruses were. Significantly lower TCRbeta richness was observed in CMV- and Gag-responding cells than in anti-CD3/anti-CD28-responding cells, and higher oligoclonality was observed in CMV-responding cells than in CD3/CD28-stimulated and Gag-responding cells.

Per the publication, the treatment or condition label means: suppressive antiretroviral therapy. A pool of overlapping 15-mer peptides from HIV-1 Gag, at 0.9 to 1 ug per peptide per mL, was used to stimulate the cells. Memory CD4+ T cells that did not respond, being CD40L-negative, CD69-negative and CD45RO-high, were sorted as memory populations depleted of antigen-responding cells. HIV-1-infected adults in whom suppressive ART had been started during chronic infection were enrolled as participants. For at least 4 years, the participants' plasma HIV-1 RNA had been undetectable, below 50 copies/mL. To be included, participants needed a CD4+ T cell count above 400 cells/uL and a positive CMV serology. Before stimulation, PBMCs were isolated using density centrifugation and depleted of CD8+ T cells. CD8-depleted PBMCs were stimulated for 18 hours with anti-CD28/CD49d costimulation, CD40-blocking antibody and enfuvirtide to prevent new infections. Cell sorting was done on a Beckman Coulter MoFlo Legacy or XDP sorter, and dead cells were excluded with propidium iodide. Genomic DNA was extracted with the QIAamp DNA Mini Kit for samples above one million cells, otherwise with the Quick-DNA Microprep Kit.

From the germline V gene, CDR1 is SGHRS and CDR2 is YFSETQ. Cut back by 4 bases and 1 base, the V and J ends lie 10 bases apart. The CDR3, from cysteine to phenylalanine, totals 14 residues. The sequence is cut down to CDR3 DNA, 42 bases in frame from base 1. This specimen consisted of cultured CD4+ T cells from PBMCs, obtained from a patient who received antiretroviral therapy. Interpreted using the paper, the cell subset or site label stands for: CD40L-CD69- CD45RO-high memory CD4 T cells not responding to Gag peptides. The TCR was taken from an adult with HIV. The donor label of this sample is uncertain. The chain joins TRBV5-1 to TRBJ2-3, with the D segment identity uncertain. The CDR3 region reads CASSRLEGTDTQYF. The nucleotide sequence reads TGCGCCAGCAGCCGGCTCGAGGGCACAGATACGCAGTATTTT.